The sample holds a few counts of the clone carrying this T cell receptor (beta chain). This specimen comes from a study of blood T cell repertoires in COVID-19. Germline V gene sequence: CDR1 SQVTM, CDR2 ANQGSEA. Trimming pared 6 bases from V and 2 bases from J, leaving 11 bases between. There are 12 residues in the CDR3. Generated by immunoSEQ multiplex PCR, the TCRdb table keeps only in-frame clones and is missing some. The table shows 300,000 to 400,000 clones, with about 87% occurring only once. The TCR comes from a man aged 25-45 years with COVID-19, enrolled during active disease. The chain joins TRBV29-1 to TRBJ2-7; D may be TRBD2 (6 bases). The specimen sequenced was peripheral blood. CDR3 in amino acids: CSVGGSTYEQYF. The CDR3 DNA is TGCAGCGTCGGAGGGTCCACCTACGAGCAGTACTTC.